This T cell receptor (beta chain) was sequenced in a study of T-cell reconstitution after alpha-beta-depleted transplantation in children. Study-wide findings and caveats: It was reported that alpha-beta T cells came from several hundred expanded graft clones (about two months after transplant). Some patients' high day-60 TCRbeta diversity was attributed to recipient cells surviving conditioning. The main origin of T-cell counts and diversity one year after transplant was newly produced T cells.

In the case of this clonotype: Its antigen is not identified.

Between the trimmed V and J ends, which lost 3 bases and 4 bases, there was a span of 14 bases. CDR3 length: 15 amino acids. CDR1 and CDR2 (germline): LGHDT, YNNKEL (reference sequence). Unique molecular identifiers were built into the TCRbeta library. TCRdb called the PCR reads again in MiXCR, with one record for every CDR3 protein. The table records about 980,000 distinct CDR3 sequences, roughly 29% of them present only once. The chain employs TRBV3-1 and TRBJ2-3; tentatively, D is TRBD1 (6 bases). Material: PBMCs, mostly from graft donor cells, obtained 360 days after TCRalphabeta/CD19-depleted stem cell transplant. The TCR sequence derives from a boy under two years old who had a stem cell transplant for SCID, so the T cells may come from the graft donor. The CDR3 is CASSHRENRADTQYF. The DNA for the CDR3 is TGTGCCAGCAGCCATAGAGAAAACAGGGCAGATACGCAGTATTTT.